The 17 T cell receptor beta chains below come from one sample, sequenced in a study of blood T cells in healthy people across ages. Sample-barcoded 5' priming and a J-beta primer mix drove a second PCR of 7 to 11 cycles. TCRdb ran MiXCR on the 5' RACE reads and lists one entry per CDR3 protein. There are 700,000 to 900,000 distinct CDR3 sequences in the sample; 53% occur only once, and roughly 40% lies in the top ten. The sample comprised blood. These receptors were collected from an elderly man in good health.

This clonotype was counted a few times. The rearrangement joins TRBV7-2 to TRBJ1-2, with no clear D. The germline gives CDR1 SGHTA, CDR2 FQGNSA. The length of the CDR3 is 11 residues. V gave up 4 bases and J gave up 8 bases, with 8 bases separating them. The CDR3 reads CASSSTWGYTF. CDR3 in DNA: TGTGCCAGCAGCTCGACTTGGGGCTACACCTTC.

In this sample, this clonotype turned up once. The genes are TRBV5-5 and TRBJ1-5; TRBD1 might be the D (6 bases). The CDR3 is made up of 15 amino acids. Germline CDR1 SGHKS, CDR2 YYEKEE (reference sequence). Between the trimmed V and J ends, which lost 7 bases and 7 bases, there was a span of 21 bases. CDR3 sequence reads: CASLSGAAWSQPQHF. The CDR3 bases are TGTGCCAGCCTCTCGGGGGCAGCTTGGAGCCAGCCCCAGCATTTT. The full variable domain, completed using reference TRBV5-5 and TRBJ1-5, is DAGVTQSPTHLIKTRGQQVTLRCSPISGHKSVSWYQQVLGQGPQFIFQYYEKEERGRGNFPDRFSARQFPNYSSELNVNALLLGDSALYLCASLSGAAWSQPQHFGDGTRLSIL.

The CDR3 reads CASSAQERGEQFF. The CDR3 region has the DNA TGTGCCAGCAGTGCCCAGGAGCGGGGGGAGCAGTTCTTC. The chain has TRBV6-4 and TRBJ2-1, with 8 bases fitting TRBD2. With 4 bases clipped from V and 10 bases from J, the junction kept 6 bases outside the gene matches. Germline CDR1 MRHNA, CDR2 SNTAGT. This CDR3 comprises 13 residues.

To note about this clonotype: A read error may produce the germline difference seen at one junction end. V is TRBV7-2 and J is TRBJ2-2; 10 bases are a match to TRBD1. Germline V gene sequence: CDR1 SGHTA, CDR2 FQGNSA. The CDR3 has 16 residues. The CDR3 loop is CASRRPGQGNTRELFF. CDR3 DNA sequence: TGTGCCAGCAGACGTCCGGGACAGGGGAACACCCGGGAGCTGTTTTTT.

The CDR3 here is CASYWTGLYEQYF. CDR3 DNA sequence: TGTGCCAGCTACTGGACTGGACTCTACGAGCAGTACTTC. This chain links TRBV6-2 or TRBV6-3 with TRBJ2-7; perhaps TRBD2 as D (5 bases). The germline V gene has CDR1 MNHEY and CDR2 SVGEGT. V was cut by 8 bases and J by 3 bases, with 14 bases left in between. CDR3 size: 13 residues.

The rearrangement links TRBV7-9 to TRBJ1-4; D unclear. Germline V gene data show CDR1 as SEHNR and CDR2 as FQNEAQ (reference sequence). The CDR3 spans 17 residues. Deletions cut 2 bases from V and 3 bases from J, with 16 bases between. For the CDR3, the DNA is TGTGCCAGCAGCTTAAACGAGGGCGTACGGCCTAATGAAAAACTGTTTTTT. Its protein product is CASSLNEGVRPNEKLFF.

The rearrangement links TRBV11-2 to TRBJ1-6, with D perhaps TRBD1 (6 bases). Germline values: CDR1 SGHAT, CDR2 FQNNGV. The CDR3 is made up of 14 amino acids. V was cut by 5 bases and J by 3 bases, with 8 bases left in between. CDR3 protein: CASSGTIYNSPLHF. CDR3 in DNA: TGTGCCAGCAGCGGGACAATCTATAATTCACCCCTCCACTTT.

The rearrangement joins TRBV3-1 to TRBJ2-2; 7 bases are shared with TRBD1. Germline-derived CDR1 and CDR2 are LGHDT and YNNKEL (reference sequence). The CDR3 consists of 17 residues. With V trimmed by 4 bases and J by 0 bases, 8 bases remained unmatched. The CDR3 DNA reads TGTGCCAGCAGCCCCAGGGGGATCAACGCGAACACCGGGGAGCTGTTTTTT. This encodes CASSPRGINANTGELFF.

The chain employs TRBV20-1 and TRBJ1-4; TRBD1 might be the D (5 bases). The CDR3 loop spans 14 amino acids. V gave up 3 bases and J gave up 8 bases, with 16 bases separating them. In germline, CDR1 is DFQATT, CDR2 SNEGSKA (reference sequence). CDR3 in DNA: TGCAGTGCTAGCGGCTCGGGGGTTAGGGAAAAACTGTTTTTT. It is translated as CSASGSGVREKLFF.

The CDR3 nucleotides read TGCAGCGTTGGGAACTGGAACACTGAAGCTTTCTTT. The encoded protein is CSVGNWNTEAFF. The chain uses TRBV29-1 and TRBJ1-1; D unresolved. CDR1 and CDR2 (germline): SQVTM, ANQGSEA. The CDR3 sequence is 12 residues long. Trimming pared 4 bases from V and 1 base from J, leaving 7 bases between. Drawing the rest from reference TRBV29-1 and TRBJ1-1, the complete variable domain is SAVISQKPSRDICQRGTSLTIQCQVDSQVTMMFWYRQQPGQSLTLIATANQGSEATYESGFVIDKFPISRPNLTFSTLTVSNMSPEDSSIYLCSVGNWNTEAFFGQGTRLTVV.

This clonotype has a handful of counts. The V and J genes are TRBV24-1 and TRBJ2-3; 8 nucleotides line up with TRBD2. The CDR3 totals 15 residues. V was pared by 7 bases and J by 3 bases, with 8 bases of the junction left unmatched. Looked up from germline, CDR1 is KGHDR and CDR2 is SFDVKD. CDR3 sequence (DNA): TGTGCCACCAGCGGGGCGGGAGGACGGACAGATACGCAGTATTTT. Its translation is CATSGAGGRTDTQYF.

The chain is built from TRBV5-1 and TRBJ2-5, with D tentatively TRBD2 (6 bases). V lost 2 bases to trimming and J lost 11 bases, with 22 bases between them. Germline V CDR1 and CDR2: SGHRS, YFSETQ. The CDR3 consists of 15 residues. Here the CDR3 reads CASSFREPIRDEQYF. The CDR3 bases are TGCGCCAGCAGCTTCCGGGAGCCCATACGGGATGAGCAGTACTTC.

This clonotype was detected only a few times. This chain connects TRBV2 to TRBJ2-1; D uncertain. Trimming left V 2 bases short and J 6 bases short, with 5 bases between. CDR3 length: 12 amino acids. Germline V CDR1 and CDR2: SNHLY, FYNNEI. Written as DNA, the CDR3 is TGTGCCAGCAGTGAATCTGGCAATGAGCAGTTCTTC. This encodes CASSESGNEQFF.

A single count supports this clonotype. The genes are TRBV6-1 and TRBJ2-3; 7 bases align to TRBD1. Germline CDR1 and CDR2: MNHNS and SASEGT. Trimming took 6 bases from V and 7 from J; bases not matched to a gene: 7. The length of the CDR3 is 13 residues. The CDR3 region is CASSQGDKYTQYF. DNA of the CDR3: TGTGCCAGCAGCCAGGGGGACAAATATACGCAGTATTTT.

The CDR3 nucleotides read TGTGCCAGCAGCCCGGGAGGGACCACCTACAATGAGCAGTTCTTC. Protein: CASSPGGTTYNEQFF. The rearrangement joins TRBV7-9 to TRBJ2-1; 8 bases are shared with TRBD2. V was pared by 5 bases and J by 2 bases, with 5 bases of the junction left unmatched. Per the germline V gene, CDR1 is SEHNR and CDR2 is FQNEAQ (reference sequence). The CDR3 length is 15 residues.

V gene TRBV27 combines with J gene TRBJ1-1; D might be TRBD1 (5 bases). The CDR3 loop spans 16 amino acids. From germline, CDR1 is MNHEY and CDR2 SMNVEV (reference sequence). V shed 4 bases and J shed 6 bases, with 21 bases lying between them. CDR3 DNA sequence: TGTGCCAGCAGTTCACCAACAGGACGGGGGAGGGCTGAAGCTTTCTTT. As protein: CASSSPTGRGRAEAFF.

This clonotype was detected ten times or more. CDR3 sequence reads: CASSFRGLAGVHRYAYF. The CDR3 region has the DNA TGTGCCAGCAGCTTTAGGGGACTAGCGGGAGTTCACAGATACGCGTATTTT. The V call is TRBV7-2, the J call TRBJ2-3; 14 bases fit TRBD2. The germline V gene encodes CDR1 SGHTA and CDR2 FQGNSA. The CDR3 totals 17 residues. Trimming removed 3 bases from V and 14 bases from J; junction bases left unmatched: 16.